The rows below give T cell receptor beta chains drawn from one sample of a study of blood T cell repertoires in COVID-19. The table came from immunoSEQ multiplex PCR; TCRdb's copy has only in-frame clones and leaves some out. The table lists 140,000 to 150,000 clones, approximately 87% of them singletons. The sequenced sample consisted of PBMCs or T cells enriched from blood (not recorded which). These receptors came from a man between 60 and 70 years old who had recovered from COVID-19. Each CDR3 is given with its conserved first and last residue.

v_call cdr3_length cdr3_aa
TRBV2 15 CASSEFRSGFQPQHF
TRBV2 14 CASKEQGALDEQYF
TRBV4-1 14 CASSSPGQTYEQYF
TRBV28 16 CASRSASGGDTGELFF
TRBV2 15 CASSENGRGPDTQYF
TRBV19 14 CASSMDGGDNEQFF
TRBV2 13 CASGDSGNSPLHF
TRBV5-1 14 CASSPISSGNTIYF
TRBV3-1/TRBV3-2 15 CASSQDFGQGDGYTF
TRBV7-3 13 CASSPGLAETQYF
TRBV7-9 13 CASSLAGGNEQYF
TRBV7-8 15 CASSPQGSRSEKLFF
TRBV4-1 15 CASSQGDRINEKLFF
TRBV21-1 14 CASSLGQVVWNYTF
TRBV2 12 CASSYSNTEAFF
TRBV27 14 CASKGTSPLYEQYF
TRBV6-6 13 CASSYSNSYEQYF
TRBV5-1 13 CASSSPEDYGYTF
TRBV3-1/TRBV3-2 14 CASSQNWGETEAFF
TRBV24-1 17 CATSGLSRQGAPNEQFF
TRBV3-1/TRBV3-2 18 CASSQGLATSGAGETQYF
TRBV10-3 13 CAISEDRQYGYTF
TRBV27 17 CASSLRGHRGSTDTQYF
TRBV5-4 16 CASSLPTQSSYNEQFF
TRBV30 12 CAWTTGTYEQYF
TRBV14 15 CASSYNTGGQKKLFF
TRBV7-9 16 CASSQLQGSHTGELFF
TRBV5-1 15 CASSQIPGQGNTIYF
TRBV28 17 CASSLWQGPTGNQPQHF
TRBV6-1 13 CASSEWTGYEQYF
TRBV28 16 CASSLGGQEGNQPQHF
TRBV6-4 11 CASSDSRGYTF
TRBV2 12 CASRGTGSPLHF
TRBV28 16 CASSPPSSGRYNEQFF
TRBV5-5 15 CASSHSSGTLQPQHF
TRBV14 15 CASSFGQGGPYEQYF
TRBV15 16 CATSRGRGLSTYEQYF
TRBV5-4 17 CASSSGLRQGTPSGQYF
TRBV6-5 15 CASSKLAGSSYEQYF
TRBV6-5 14 CASSSTGASYEQYF
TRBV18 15 CASSLVAGAGETQYF
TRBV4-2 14 CASSQGLAGVEQYF
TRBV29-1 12 CSVAPGNTEAFF
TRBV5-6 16 CASSFFGGGFDTEAFF
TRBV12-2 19 CASRPPRGFTAATNEKLFF
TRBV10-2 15 CASSEHGQSNYGYTF
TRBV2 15 CASSESRQYNSPLHF
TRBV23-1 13 CARRLAGGFTQYF
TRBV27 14 CATRGWDRETEAFF
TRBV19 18 CASDSTEAGTGLRSPLHF
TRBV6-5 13 CASSLEFGTGQYF
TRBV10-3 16 CAITPNGRTGAGELFF
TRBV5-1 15 CASRRDTLSNQPQHF
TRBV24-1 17 CATSDLPGQGHTGELFF
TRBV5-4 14 CASSLDPGRNTIYF
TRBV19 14 CASSRPEGNYGYTF
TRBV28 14 CASSLLGGDTEAFF